The 25 T cell receptor beta chains in this list originate from one sample, sequenced in a study of identical twins. TCRdb re-analysed the 5' RACE reads in MiXCR, keeping a single row per CDR3 protein. Among some 1,600,000 distinct CDR3 sequences, 25% to 35% were seen once, and the ten largest hold 0.27%. Specimen: cord blood. These receptor sequences come from a newborn girl in good health.

This clonotype has just a few counts. The V gene is TRBV10-3, the J gene TRBJ2-5, with 12 bases fitting TRBD1. The CDR3 runs 14 residues. The ends lost 4 bases at V and 5 bases at J; junction bases unmatched: 2. Germline CDR1 ENHRY, CDR2 SYGVKD. CDR3 DNA: TGTGCCATCAGTGGGGACAGGGGGCATGAGACCCAGTACTTC. It encodes CAISGDRGHETQYF.

This clonotype appeared a few times. The chain couples TRBV20-1 to TRBJ2-7; D possibly corresponds to TRBD2 (6 bases). The V gene lost 5 bases and the J gene lost 1 base, with 12 bases spanning the gap. The length of the CDR3 is 13 residues. Per germline, CDR1 DFQATT and CDR2 SNEGSKA (reference sequence). CDR3 sequence: CSAGSGRSYEQYF. CDR3 DNA sequence: TGCAGTGCTGGCAGTGGGAGGTCCTACGAGCAGTACTTC.

This clonotype was seen a handful of times. This chain uses TRBV20-1 with TRBJ2-5; D not certain. The J call may not be correct, given that the DNA end is closer to TRBJ2-7. From germline, CDR1 is DFQATT and CDR2 SNEGSKA (reference sequence). The CDR3 spans 10 residues. CDR3 nucleotide sequence: TGCAGTGCTAACCCCACCGAGCAGTACTTC. This codes for CSANPTEQYF.

This chain uses TRBV20-1 with TRBJ2-3; D gene unclear. This CDR3 region has 14 residues. The V gene's germline CDR1 is DFQATT and CDR2 SNEGSKA (reference sequence). V lost 3 bases and J lost 1, with 11 bases in between. The CDR3 sequence is CSASKVIGTDTQYF. The CDR3 DNA reads as TGCAGTGCTAGTAAGGTTATCGGCACAGATACGCAGTATTTT.

This clonotype was counted only a few times. The rearrangement links TRBV20-1 to TRBJ2-1, with TRBD2 identical over 8 bases. Germline CDR1 reads DFQATT; CDR2 reads SNEGSKA (reference sequence). The V and J ends lost 1 base and 2 bases, in that order; junction bases with no gene match: 7. CDR3 length: 16 residues. The CDR3 region is CSARASAGGTYNEQFF. The CDR3 DNA reads as TGCAGTGCTAGAGCCTCGGCGGGAGGTACCTACAATGAGCAGTTCTTC.

In this sample, this clonotype turned up a few times. This chain uses TRBV29-1 with TRBJ2-2, with D perhaps matching TRBD2 (6 bases). Looked up from germline, CDR1 is SQVTM and CDR2 is ANQGSEA. This CDR3 is 12 amino acids long. Between the trimmed V and J ends, which lost 4 bases and 7 bases, there was a span of 10 bases. CDR3: CSVASAYGELFF. The DNA for the CDR3 is TGCAGCGTTGCTAGCGCCTACGGGGAGCTGTTTTTT.

There are many counts of this clonotype. The rearrangement uses TRBV25-1 and TRBJ2-7, with 8 positions matching TRBD1. CDR1 is MGHDK and CDR2 is SYGVNS in the germline V gene. After removal of 10 bases from V and 2 bases from J, the junction contained 7 bases not matched to a gene. The CDR3 has 13 residues. The CDR3 region is CATFGQGTYEQYF. CDR3 bases: TGTGCCACCTTCGGACAGGGAACCTACGAGCAGTACTTC.

This clonotype was seen only a few times. The rearrangement uses TRBV7-2 and TRBJ2-7; 8 nucleotides align to TRBD1. V was pared by 2 bases and J by 3 bases, with 3 bases of the junction left unmatched. The CDR3 contains 14 residues. Germline values: CDR1 SGHTA, CDR2 FQGNSA. The CDR3 DNA sequence: TGTGCCAGCAGCTTACCTACAGGGGGCTACGAGCAGTACTTC. The encoded protein is CASSLPTGGYEQYF.

This chain joins TRBV20-1 and TRBJ2-7; 8 bases line up with TRBD2. V shed 2 bases and J 3 bases; nucleotides not matched to a gene: 6. The germline gives CDR1 DFQATT, CDR2 SNEGSKA (reference sequence). The CDR3 has 14 residues. CDR3 bases: TGCAGTGCTAGACAGCGGGAGTTACTCTACGAGCAGTACTTC. Protein product: CSARQRELLYEQYF.

Only a few counts were recorded for this clonotype. The chain has TRBV20-1 and TRBJ2-7; D possibly uses TRBD1 or TRBD2 (6 bases each). The germline V and J ends were trimmed by 0 bases and 5 bases, with 14 bases remaining between them. The CDR3 is 14 residues long. Germline CDR1 reads DFQATT; CDR2 reads SNEGSKA (reference sequence). The CDR3 DNA follows: TGCAGTGCTAGAGAGTCCCCGGGGGCAAACGAGCAGTACTTC. Protein sequence: CSARESPGANEQYF.

This chain joins TRBV6-5 and TRBJ2-7; D possibly matches TRBD1 or TRBD2 (5 bases each). The CDR3 length is 17 residues. Per the germline V gene, CDR1 is MNHEY and CDR2 is SVGAGI. Trimming cost V 2 bases and J 0 bases, with 17 bases left between them. CDR3 residues: CASSYTSQEANSYEQYF. The CDR3 nucleotides are TGTGCCAGCAGTTACACATCACAGGAGGCAAACTCCTACGAGCAGTACTTC.

V usage is TRBV5-1 and J usage is TRBJ1-2; D might be TRBD1 (6 bases). The ends were cut back, 0 bases at V and 4 bases at J, with 13 bases in the middle. CDR3 length: 15 amino acids. From germline, CDR1 is SGHRS and CDR2 YFSETQ. The CDR3 loop reads CASSLDGGAGYGYTF. In DNA form, the CDR3 reads TGCGCCAGCAGCTTGGATGGGGGCGCGGGCTATGGCTACACCTTC.

This clonotype has only a few counts. The rearrangement links TRBV6-2 or TRBV6-3 to TRBJ2-1; TRBD2 aligns across 12 bases. The CDR3 extends over 17 amino acids. J lost 7 bases, V lost 2 bases, and 9 bases had no gene match. Germline loops: CDR1 MNHEY, CDR2 SVGEGT. DNA for the CDR3: TGTGCCAGCAGTTACCCCGAGACTAGCGGGAGATTAAATGAGCAGTTCTTC. It specifies CASSYPETSGRLNEQFF.

As DNA, the CDR3 is TGCAGTGCTCAAAGATCGGTGGGCTATGAGCAGTACTTC. This gives the protein CSAQRSVGYEQYF. The gene calls are TRBV20-1 and TRBJ2-5; D gene ambiguous. Deletions cut 5 bases from V and 11 bases from J, with 21 bases between. The CDR3 is 13 amino acids. Germline lookup yields CDR1 DFQATT and CDR2 SNEGSKA (reference sequence).

V usage is TRBV2 and J usage is TRBJ1-5, with D perhaps TRBD1 (6 bases). From germline, CDR1 is SNHLY and CDR2 FYNNEI. This CDR3 has 16 amino acids. Between the trimmed V and J ends, which lost 1 base and 2 bases, there was a span of 12 bases. The CDR3 bases are TGTGCCAGCAGTGAAGGGCTGGGGGCGGGCAATCAGCCCCAGCATTTT. Its protein product is CASSEGLGAGNQPQHF.

This chain joins TRBV21-1 and TRBJ2-1; TRBD1 is taken as the D call from the table, unchecked against the DNA. TRBV21-1 constitutes a pseudogene. This CDR3 contains 16 residues. In DNA form, the CDR3 reads TGTGCCAGCAGCAAGCGGGCCCCTAAATCCTACAATGAGCAGTTCTTC. It encodes CASSKRAPKSYNEQFF.

The CDR3 loop is CASSGTRFLVTGELFF. CDR3 DNA: TGTGCCAGCAGTGGGACTAGGTTCCTCGTGACCGGGGAGCTGTTTTTT. The rearrangement links TRBV6-1 to TRBJ2-2; 7 bases align to TRBD2. J gave up 5 bases and V 4 bases, and 10 bases lay outside the gene matches. The CDR3 contains 16 residues. Germline V gene lookup returns CDR1 MNHNS and CDR2 SASEGT.

This rearrangement joins TRBV3-1 to TRBJ2-5; D unclear. Deletions cut 7 bases from V and 5 bases from J, with 20 bases between. CDR1 is LGHDT and CDR2 is YNNKEL in the germline V gene (reference sequence). The CDR3 is made up of 15 amino acids. The CDR3 sequence: CASTTEGRPLETQYF. The CDR3 nucleotides read TGTGCCAGCACCACCGAAGGACGTCCGCTGGAGACCCAGTACTTC.

This clonotype was seen only a few times. The rearrangement links TRBV6-1 to TRBJ2-5, with a tentative D call TRBD2 (5 bases). This CDR3 is built from 15 residues. Trimming removed 3 bases from V and 2 bases from J, with 13 bases in between. Germline CDR1 and CDR2: MNHNS and SASEGT. The CDR3 spells CASSDGLHRQETQYF. The CDR3 DNA reads TGTGCCAGCAGTGACGGACTGCACCGGCAAGAGACCCAGTACTTC.

The rearrangement joins TRBV24-1 to TRBJ2-3; D gene uncertain. V dropped 5 bases and J dropped 1 base, with 9 bases sitting between them. Germline V lookup: CDR1 KGHDR, CDR2 SFDVKD. The CDR3 is made up of 14 amino acids. The CDR3 region has the DNA TGTGCCACCAGTGCCCACTTAGGCACAGATACGCAGTATTTT. Amino acids: CATSAHLGTDTQYF.

This clonotype was picked up a small number of times. J is TRBJ2-1 and V is TRBV20-1, with 8 nucleotides matching TRBD2. The CDR3 has 15 residues. After removal of 3 bases from V and 4 bases from J, the junction contained 8 bases not matched to a gene. CDR1 and CDR2 (germline): DFQATT, SNEGSKA (reference sequence). Here the CDR3 reads CSARPFSGAYNEQFF. CDR3 coding DNA: TGCAGTGCTAGGCCTTTTAGCGGGGCTTACAATGAGCAGTTCTTC.

This clonotype was seen many times. The chain combines TRBV3-1 with TRBJ1-2; D is undetermined. Germline V gene data show CDR1 as LGHDT and CDR2 as YNNKEL (reference sequence). Between the trimmed V and J ends, which lost 3 bases and 1 base, there was a span of 3 bases. This CDR3 region has 12 residues. Written as DNA, the CDR3 is TGTGCCAGCAGCCAGGTTAACTATGGCTACACCTTC. It translates to CASSQVNYGYTF.

V gene TRBV28 combines with J gene TRBJ1-6, with a tentative D call TRBD1 (5 bases). Germline CDR1 is MDHEN and CDR2 is SYDVKM. V lost 3 bases to trimming and J lost 11 bases, with 8 bases between them. CDR3 length: 12 residues. The DNA of the CDR3 is TGTGCCAGCAGTTTTTGGGGGGCACCCCTCCACTTT. Amino acid sequence: CASSFWGAPLHF.

This clonotype showed up just a few times. The chain employs TRBV12-3 or TRBV12-4 and TRBJ2-3, with 7 bases matching TRBD2. Trimming took 4 bases from V and 2 from J; bases not matched to a gene: 9. The CDR3 is made up of 16 amino acids. Here the CDR3 reads CASSSRTGGTTDTQYF. The CDR3 nucleotides read TGTGCCAGCAGTTCGAGAACGGGAGGAACCACAGATACGCAGTATTTT.

This clonotype was seen ten or more times. The V call is TRBV21-1, the J call TRBJ1-2; TRBD1, the table's D call, lacks a check against the DNA. TRBV21-1 corresponds to a pseudogene. This CDR3 has 17 residues. The CDR3 spells CASSTKTFRQGNYGYTF. CDR3 DNA: TGTGCCAGCAGCACAAAGACGTTCCGTCAGGGAAACTATGGCTACACCTTC.